The 10 T cell receptor beta chains below all came from one sample that was sequenced in a study of blood T cell repertoires in COVID-19. Clones were read by immunoSEQ multiplex PCR, and TCRdb kept only the in-frame ones, dropping some. This repertoire shows just under 250,000 clones, around 88% found once; its top ten account for about 3%. The sample taken for sequencing was peripheral blood. Source of these receptors: a woman aged 25 to 39 who had recovered from COVID-19.

In this sample, this clone turned up a few times. The V gene is TRBV6-1, the J gene TRBJ2-3, with 13 bases identical to TRBD2. J gave up 2 bases and V 4 bases, and 3 bases lay outside the gene matches. The germline CDR1 and CDR2 sequences are MNHNS and SASEGT. The CDR3 is 16 amino acids. The CDR3 sequence: CASSGLAGGSTDTQYF. The CDR3, as DNA: TGTGCCAGCAGTGGACTAGCGGGGGGATCCACAGATACGCAGTATTTT.

V gene TRBV4-1 combines with J gene TRBJ2-7; 7 nucleotides agree with TRBD1. From germline, CDR1 is MGHRA and CDR2 YSYEKL. This CDR3 spans 14 amino acids. The V gene end was trimmed by 3 bases and the J gene end by 2 bases; junction bases not matched to a gene: 4. The CDR3 here is CASSHRDSTYEQYF. CDR3 sequence (DNA): TGCGCCAGCAGCCACAGGGACAGCACCTACGAGCAGTACTTC.

The chain recombines TRBV14 with TRBJ2-3; TRBD2 matches at 8 bases. With 5 bases clipped from V and 4 bases from J, the junction kept 11 bases outside the gene matches. Germline V gene data show CDR1 as SGHDN and CDR2 as FVKESK. The CDR3 runs to 16 residues. The CDR3 sequence: CASSSLGGAVADTQYF. CDR3 nucleotides: TGTGCCAGCAGCTCCCTCGGGGGGGCCGTCGCAGATACGCAGTATTTT.

The V gene is TRBV6-5, the J gene TRBJ2-5; a possible D gene is TRBD1 (5 bases). In germline, CDR1 is MNHEY, CDR2 SVGAGI. Deletions cut 2 bases from V and 5 bases from J, with 15 bases between. The length of the CDR3 is 15 residues. CDR3 sequence: CASSYVRGYSETQYF. CDR3 DNA: TGTGCCAGCAGTTACGTAAGGGGATATAGCGAGACCCAGTACTTC.

V and J are TRBV4-1 and TRBJ1-4, with no clear D. V was cut by 8 bases and J by 2 bases, with 15 bases left in between. CDR3 size: 15 residues. Germline lookup yields CDR1 MGHRA and CDR2 YSYEKL. The CDR3 DNA is TGCGCCAGCCGCTTCACCGGTGTGACTAATGAAAAACTGTTTTTT. Protein sequence: CASRFTGVTNEKLFF.

This clone was counted between two and nine times. The chain combines TRBV10-3 with TRBJ2-7; D unclear. Germline loops: CDR1 ENHRY, CDR2 SYGVKD. The CDR3 has 15 amino acids. Between the trimmed V and J ends, which lost 0 bases and 7 bases, there was a span of 16 bases. The chain's CDR3 is CAISESIDTALEQYF. In DNA form, the CDR3 reads TGTGCCATCAGTGAGTCCATTGACACGGCTTTGGAGCAGTACTTC.

This chain links TRBV19 with TRBJ2-2; 8 bases agree with TRBD2. Germline V gene sequence: CDR1 LNHDA, CDR2 SQIVND (reference sequence). The CDR3 length is 14 residues. In DNA form, the CDR3 reads TGTTCTACGGGGGGGCCGGGAAACACCGGGGAGCTGTTTTTT. Its translation is CSTGGPGNTGELFF.

This clone was observed once. The CDR3: CASSSTLGLGESPLHF. The CDR3 DNA reads as TGTGCCAGCAGTTCAACGCTCGGACTCGGGGAATCACCCCTCCACTTT. The chain is built from TRBV5-5 and TRBJ1-6; D is unclear. This CDR3 comprises 16 residues. V shed 5 bases and J shed 10 bases, with 22 bases lying between them. Germline V gene lookup returns CDR1 SGHKS and CDR2 YYEKEE (reference sequence).

The chain links TRBV5-4 to TRBJ2-3, with 10 bases lining up with TRBD2. The CDR3 extends over 16 amino acids. The V segment lost 4 bases and the J segment 0 bases; nucleotides outside the gene matches: 5. The germline gives CDR1 SGHNT, CDR2 YYREEE (reference sequence). The CDR3 spells CASSQSGGASTDTQYF. Written as DNA, the CDR3 is TGTGCCAGCAGCCAGAGCGGGGGGGCTAGCACAGATACGCAGTATTTT.

This clone was observed a single time. The chain employs TRBV6-1 and TRBJ2-7; no clear D gene. V was shortened by 1 base and J by 0 bases, with 10 bases between the two germline ends. Germline loops: CDR1 MNHNS, CDR2 SASEGT. The CDR3 is made up of 15 amino acids. The CDR3 loop reads CASSEVAESSYEQYF. CDR3 DNA sequence: TGTGCCAGCAGTGAAGTTGCGGAGAGCTCCTACGAGCAGTACTTC.